This T cell receptor (beta chain) came from a study of immune cell composition in non-small cell lung cancer. The overall study: Most cases were lung adenocarcinoma or squamous cell carcinoma. Study conclusions and caveats: TIL tumour reactivity correlated with maximal tumour-associated clone frequency in adenocarcinoma.

TCRdb keeps only in-frame clones here, not all; method: immunoSEQ multiplex PCR. The profile shows about 14,000 clones, around 85% of them singletons. In the case of this clone: No antigen is known for it.

Looked up from germline, CDR1 is SGHNT and CDR2 is YENEEA. Trimming removed 5 bases from V and 11 bases from J, with 21 bases in between. The CDR3 runs to 14 residues. The source is a human donor with non-small cell lung cancer. Sequenced sample: lung tumor tissue. The chain has TRBV11-3 and TRBJ1-1; tentatively, D is TRBD1 (6 bases). This CDR3 reads CASSPGTGTGVAFF. The CDR3 nucleotides read TGTGCCAGCAGCCCCGGAACAGGGACGGGGGTCGCTTTCTTT.